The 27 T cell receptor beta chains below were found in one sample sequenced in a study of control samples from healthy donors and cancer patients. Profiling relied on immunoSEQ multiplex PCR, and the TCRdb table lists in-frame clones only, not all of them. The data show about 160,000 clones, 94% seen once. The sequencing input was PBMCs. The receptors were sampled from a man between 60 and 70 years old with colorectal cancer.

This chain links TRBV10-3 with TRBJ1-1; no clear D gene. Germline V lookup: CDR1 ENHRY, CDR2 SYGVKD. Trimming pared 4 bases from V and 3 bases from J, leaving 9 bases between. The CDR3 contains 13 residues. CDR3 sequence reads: CAISATGYTEAFF. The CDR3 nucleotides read TGTGCCATCAGTGCGACGGGATACACTGAAGCTTTCTTT.

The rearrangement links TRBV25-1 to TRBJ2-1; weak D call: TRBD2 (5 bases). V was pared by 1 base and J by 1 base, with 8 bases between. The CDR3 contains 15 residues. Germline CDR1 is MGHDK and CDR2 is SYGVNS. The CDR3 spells CASSESGESYNEQFF. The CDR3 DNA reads TGTGCCAGCAGTGAATCCGGGGAATCCTACAATGAGCAGTTCTTC.

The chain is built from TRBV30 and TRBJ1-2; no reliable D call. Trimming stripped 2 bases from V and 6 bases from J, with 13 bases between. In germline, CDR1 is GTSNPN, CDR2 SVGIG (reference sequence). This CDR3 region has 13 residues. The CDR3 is CAWSLTGGDGYTF. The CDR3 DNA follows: TGTGCCTGGAGTTTGACCGGAGGCGATGGCTACACCTTC.

As DNA, the CDR3 is TGTGCCAGCCAAGATCGTGTCGGGGAGCTGTTTTTT. It specifies CASQDRVGELFF. This rearrangement joins TRBV18 to TRBJ2-2, with D unclear. V lost 8 bases to trimming and J lost 7 bases, with 11 bases between them. This CDR3 is built from 12 residues. Looked up from germline, CDR1 is KGHSH and CDR2 is LQKENI.

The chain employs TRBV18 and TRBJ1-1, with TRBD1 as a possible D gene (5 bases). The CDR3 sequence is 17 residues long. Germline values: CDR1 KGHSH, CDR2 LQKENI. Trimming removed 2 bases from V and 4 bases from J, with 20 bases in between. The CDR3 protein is CASSPGAGGMAVTEAFF. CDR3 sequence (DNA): TGTGCCAGCTCACCAGGGGCTGGGGGGATGGCAGTCACTGAAGCTTTCTTT. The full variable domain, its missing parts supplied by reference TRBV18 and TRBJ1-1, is NAGVMQNPRHLVRRRGQEARLRCSPMKGHSHVYWYRQLPEEGLKFMVYLQKENIIDESGMPKERFSAEFPKEGPSILRIQQVVRGDSAAYFCASSPGAGGMAVTEAFFGQGTRLTVV.

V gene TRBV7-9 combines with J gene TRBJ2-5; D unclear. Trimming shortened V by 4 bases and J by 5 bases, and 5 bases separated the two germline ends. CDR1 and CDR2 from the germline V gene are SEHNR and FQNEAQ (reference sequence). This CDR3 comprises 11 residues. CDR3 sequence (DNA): TGTGCCAGCAGCTCCCTGGAGACCCAGTACTTC. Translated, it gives CASSSLETQYF.

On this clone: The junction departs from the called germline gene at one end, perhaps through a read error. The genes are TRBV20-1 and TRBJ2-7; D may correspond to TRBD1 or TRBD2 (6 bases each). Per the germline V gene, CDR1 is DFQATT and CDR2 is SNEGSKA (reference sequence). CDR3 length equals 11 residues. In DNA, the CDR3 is TGCAGTGCAAGAGGGGGGAAGGAGCAGTACTTC. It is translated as CSARGGKEQYF.

The CDR3 here is CSAVGGSTGELFF. Here the CDR3 DNA reads TGCAGCGCCGTCGGGGGTTCCACCGGGGAGCTGTTTTTT. This sequence joins TRBV29-1 and TRBJ2-2; D is perhaps TRBD2 (6 bases). Germline loops: CDR1 SQVTM, CDR2 ANQGSEA. The germline V and J ends were trimmed by 7 bases and 4 bases, with 13 bases remaining between them. CDR3 length equals 13 residues.

The CDR3 loop reads CASSLLTSGASTDTQYF. CDR3 DNA: TGCGCCAGCAGCTTGCTGACTAGCGGGGCTAGCACAGATACGCAGTATTTT. The rearrangement links TRBV5-1 to TRBJ2-3, with 11 bases lining up with TRBD2. The CDR3 has 17 residues. The germline V gene encodes CDR1 SGHRS and CDR2 YFSETQ. The J segment lost 0 bases and the V segment lost 1 base, leaving 4 bases of the junction unmatched.

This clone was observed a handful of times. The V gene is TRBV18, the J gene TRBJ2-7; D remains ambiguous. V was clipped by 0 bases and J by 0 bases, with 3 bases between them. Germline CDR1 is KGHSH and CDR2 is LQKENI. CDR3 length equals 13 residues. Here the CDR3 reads CASSPPASYEQYF. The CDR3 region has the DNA TGTGCCAGCTCACCACCGGCCTCCTACGAGCAGTACTTC.

The CDR3, as DNA: TGTGCCAGCAGTTATGAGGGCCCTGAAGCTTTCTTT. It yields the protein CASSYEGPEAFF. The rearrangement joins TRBV6-2 or TRBV6-3 to TRBJ1-1; D remains unclear. The length of the CDR3 is 12 residues. Germline V gene data show CDR1 as MNHEY and CDR2 as SVGEGT. V was trimmed by 3 bases and J by 6 bases, leaving 8 bases between them.

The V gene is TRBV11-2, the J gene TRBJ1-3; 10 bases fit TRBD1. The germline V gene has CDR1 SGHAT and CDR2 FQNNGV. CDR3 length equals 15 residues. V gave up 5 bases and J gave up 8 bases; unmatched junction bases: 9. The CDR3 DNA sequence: TGTGCCAGCAGCCGCGGGACAGGGGACGGTTACACCATATATTTT. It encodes CASSRGTGDGYTIYF.

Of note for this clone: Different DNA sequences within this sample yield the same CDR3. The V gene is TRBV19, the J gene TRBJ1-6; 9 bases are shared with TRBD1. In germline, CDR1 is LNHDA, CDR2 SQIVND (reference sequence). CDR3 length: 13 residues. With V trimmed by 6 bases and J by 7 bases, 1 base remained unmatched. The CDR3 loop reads CASSGQGNSPLHF. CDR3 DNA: TGTGCCAGTAGCGGACAGGGGAATTCACCCCTCCACTTT.

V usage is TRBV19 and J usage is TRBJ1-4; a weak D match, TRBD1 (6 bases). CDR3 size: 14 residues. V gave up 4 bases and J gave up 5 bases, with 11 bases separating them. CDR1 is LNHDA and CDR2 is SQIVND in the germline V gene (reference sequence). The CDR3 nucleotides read TGTGCCAGTAGTACTCCAGGACAGAATGAAAAACTGTTTTTT. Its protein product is CASSTPGQNEKLFF.

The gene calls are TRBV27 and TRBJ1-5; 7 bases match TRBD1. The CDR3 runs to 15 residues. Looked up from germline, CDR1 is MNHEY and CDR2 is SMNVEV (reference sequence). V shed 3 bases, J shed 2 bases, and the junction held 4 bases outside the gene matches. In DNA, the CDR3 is TGTGCCAGCAGTTTTCGACAGGGCCGCAATCAGCCCCAGCATTTT. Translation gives CASSFRQGRNQPQHF.

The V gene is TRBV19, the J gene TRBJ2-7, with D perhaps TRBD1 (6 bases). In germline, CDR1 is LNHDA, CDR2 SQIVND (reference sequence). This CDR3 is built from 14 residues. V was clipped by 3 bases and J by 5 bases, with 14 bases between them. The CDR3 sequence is CASSIYPGHNEQYF. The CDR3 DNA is TGTGCCAGTAGTATCTACCCGGGACATAACGAGCAGTACTTC.

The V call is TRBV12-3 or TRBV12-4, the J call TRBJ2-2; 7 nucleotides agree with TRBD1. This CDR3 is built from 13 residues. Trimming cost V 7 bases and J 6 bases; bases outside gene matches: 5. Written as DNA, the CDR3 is TGTGCCAGCAACCTCGACAGGGCCGGGGAGCTGTTTTTT. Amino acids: CASNLDRAGELFF.

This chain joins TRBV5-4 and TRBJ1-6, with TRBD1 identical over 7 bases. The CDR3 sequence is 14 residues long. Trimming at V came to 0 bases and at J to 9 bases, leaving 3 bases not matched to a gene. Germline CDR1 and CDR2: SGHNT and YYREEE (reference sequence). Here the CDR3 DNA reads TGTGCCAGCAGCTTGGACAGGGGTGTTTCACCCCTCCACTTT. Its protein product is CASSLDRGVSPLHF.

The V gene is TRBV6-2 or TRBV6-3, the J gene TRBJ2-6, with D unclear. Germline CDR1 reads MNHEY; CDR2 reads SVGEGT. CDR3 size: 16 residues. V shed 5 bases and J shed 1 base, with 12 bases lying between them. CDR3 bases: TGTGCCAGCAGTGCAGCCTGGGTATCTGGGGCCAACGTCCTGACTTTC. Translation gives CASSAAWVSGANVLTF.

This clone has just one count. CDR3 in DNA: TGTGCCAGCAGCTTAGACACCGGCCCCTCGAAGCTGTTTTTT. The encoded protein is CASSLDTGPSKLFF. This sequence joins TRBV11-2 and TRBJ1-4; no firm D call. CDR3 length equals 14 residues. V was trimmed by 0 bases and J by 14 bases, leaving 16 bases between them. Germline V CDR1 and CDR2: SGHAT, FQNNGV.

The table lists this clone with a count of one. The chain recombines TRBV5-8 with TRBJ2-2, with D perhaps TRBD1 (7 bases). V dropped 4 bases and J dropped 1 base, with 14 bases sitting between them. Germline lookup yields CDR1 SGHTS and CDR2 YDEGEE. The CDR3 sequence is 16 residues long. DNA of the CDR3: TGTGCCAGCAGCGAGGGGGCGGGAAGGAACACCGGGGAGCTGTTTTTT. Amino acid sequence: CASSEGAGRNTGELFF.

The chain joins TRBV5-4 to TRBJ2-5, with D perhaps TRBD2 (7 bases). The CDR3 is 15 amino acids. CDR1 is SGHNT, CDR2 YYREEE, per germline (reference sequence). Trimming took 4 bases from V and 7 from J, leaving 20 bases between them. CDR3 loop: CASSPPRGGRGTQYF. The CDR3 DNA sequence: TGTGCCAGCAGCCCGCCTAGGGGGGGACGGGGGACCCAGTACTTC. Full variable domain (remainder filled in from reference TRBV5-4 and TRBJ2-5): ETGVTQSPTHLIKTRGQQVTLRCSSQSGHNTVSWYQQALGQGPQFIFQYYREEENGRGNFPPRFSGLQFPNYSSELNVNALELDDSALYLCASSPPRGGRGTQYFGPGTRLLVL.

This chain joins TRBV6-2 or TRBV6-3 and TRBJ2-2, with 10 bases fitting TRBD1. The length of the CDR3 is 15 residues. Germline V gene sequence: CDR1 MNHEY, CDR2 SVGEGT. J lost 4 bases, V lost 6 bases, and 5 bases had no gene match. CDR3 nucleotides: TGTGCCAGCAGCCGACAGGGGGCGCCCACCGGGGAGCTGTTTTTT. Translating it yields CASSRQGAPTGELFF.

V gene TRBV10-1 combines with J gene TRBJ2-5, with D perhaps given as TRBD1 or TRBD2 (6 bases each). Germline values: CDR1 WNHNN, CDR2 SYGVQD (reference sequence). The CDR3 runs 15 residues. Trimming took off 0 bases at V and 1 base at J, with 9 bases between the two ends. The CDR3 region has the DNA TGCGCCAGCAGTGAGTCGAGGGGGGCCCAAGAGACCCAGTACTTC. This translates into CASSESRGAQETQYF.

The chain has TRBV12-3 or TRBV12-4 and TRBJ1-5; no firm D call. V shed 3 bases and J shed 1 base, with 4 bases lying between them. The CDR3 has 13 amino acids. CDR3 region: CASSFSSNQPQHF. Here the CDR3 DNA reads TGTGCCAGCAGTTTTAGCAGCAATCAGCCCCAGCATTTT.

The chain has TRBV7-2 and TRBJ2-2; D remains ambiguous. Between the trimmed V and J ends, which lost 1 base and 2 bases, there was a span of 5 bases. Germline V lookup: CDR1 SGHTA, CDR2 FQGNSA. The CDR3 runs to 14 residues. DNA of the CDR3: TGTGCCAGCAGCTTAGTAGCAAACACCGGGGAGCTGTTTTTT. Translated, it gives CASSLVANTGELFF.

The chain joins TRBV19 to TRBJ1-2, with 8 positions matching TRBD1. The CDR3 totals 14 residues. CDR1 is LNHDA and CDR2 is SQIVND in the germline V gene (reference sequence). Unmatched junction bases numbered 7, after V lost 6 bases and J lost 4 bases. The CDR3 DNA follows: TGTGCCAGTAGGACTCCGGGACAGGTCTATGGCTACACCTTC. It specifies CASRTPGQVYGYTF. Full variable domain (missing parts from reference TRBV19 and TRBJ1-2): DGGITQSPKYLFRKEGQNVTLSCEQNLNHDAMYWYRQDPGQGLRLIYYSQIVNDFQKGDIAEGYSVSREKKESFPLTVTSAQKNPTAFYLCASRTPGQVYGYTFGSGTRLTVV.